This T cell receptor beta chain is drawn from a study of cytomegalovirus exposure and HLA in healthy donors. V trimming: 5 bases; J trimming: 9 bases; junction bases outside the gene matches: 4. The length of the CDR3 is 13 residues. Germline V gene sequence: CDR1 MDHEN, CDR2 SYDVKM. PCR was performed using 60 Vbeta and 13 Jbeta primers. Produced via immunoSEQ multiplex PCR; TCRdb's table is partial and in-frame only. Among approximately 190,000 clones, about four fifths were seen once, and the ten largest hold 0.25% to 0.3%. The gene calls are TRBV28 and TRBJ2-7; TRBD2 matches at 13 bases. This sequence originates from a boy under 18 in good health and CMV-seronegative. The specimen was PBMCs. CDR3 amino acids: CASSRGTSGAQYF. As DNA, the CDR3 is TGTGCCAGCAGTCGAGGGACTAGCGGGGCGCAGTACTTC.